Shown below are 3 T cell receptor beta chains from a single sample sequenced in a study of T cell repertoires in cytomegalovirus infection. From the reads, TCRdb called clonotypes with MiXCR, one entry per CDR3 protein. This sample yields approximately 590,000 distinct CDR3 sequences, of which about 40% are seen a single time; around 46% belongs to the top ten. Antigens for these TCRs are unknown. The source was cultured PBMCs, collected from culture after CMV antigen stimulation. Receptors were obtained from a human donor in good health (CMV status not recorded). Some clones in this sample may be carry-over from other donors' samples.

The V gene is TRBV6-6, the J gene TRBJ2-5, with TRBD1 as a possible D gene (5 bases). The germline V gene has CDR1 MNHNY and CDR2 SVGAGI (reference sequence). V lost 7 bases and J lost 1, with 13 bases in between. This CDR3 contains 14 residues. CDR3 sequence: CASTQAQGQETQYF. Here the CDR3 DNA reads TGTGCCAGCACTCAGGCCCAGGGCCAAGAGACCCAGTACTTC.

The chain couples TRBV19 to TRBJ1-2; D may be TRBD1 (6 bases). V was pared by 5 bases and J by 0 bases, with 10 bases between. CDR1 is LNHDA and CDR2 is SQIVND in the germline V gene (reference sequence). This CDR3 comprises 14 residues. The CDR3 DNA reads as TGTGCCAGTAGTCGTACAGGGTCTAACTATGGCTACACCTTC. Translating it yields CASSRTGSNYGYTF.

V and J are TRBV2 and TRBJ2-1; 7 nucleotides align to TRBD1. This CDR3 has 14 residues. Germline values: CDR1 SNHLY, CDR2 FYNNEI. Unmatched junction bases numbered 6, after V lost 4 bases and J lost 6 bases. The CDR3, as DNA: TGTGCCAGCAGTGGGGACAGAATCGTCAATGAGCAGTTCTTC. Translating gives CASSGDRIVNEQFF.